Listed below are T cell receptor beta chains from one sample, sequenced in a study of blood T cell repertoires in COVID-19. This table comes from immunoSEQ multiplex PCR, and its TCRdb copy is limited to in-frame clones, with some not included. The sample has about 200,000 clones, approximately 86% seen once; the top ten hold 10%. The sample taken for sequencing was peripheral blood. The source of these receptors is a woman aged 50 to 60 with COVID-19, enrolled during active disease. Both conserved end residues are part of each CDR3. D genes are given only for firm matches. Clone size is stated in some rows and not others, as once, few, many or a class when expanded.

CDR3 protein | V gene | D gene | clone size | J gene
CASSPRQNTGELFF | TRBV19 | NA | NA | TRBJ2-2
CASSPYANTEAFF | TRBV11-3 | NA | NA | TRBJ1-1
CASSLLGYEQYF | TRBV12-3/TRBV12-4 | NA | NA | TRBJ2-7
CATSVTQGRSYNEQFF | TRBV24-1 | NA | NA | TRBJ2-1
CASSLRATDRAYSPLHF | TRBV7-3 | TRBD1 | NA | TRBJ1-6
CASSLPRGGYNEQFF | TRBV27 | NA | NA | TRBJ2-1
CASGTGTVRTGELFF | TRBV12-5 | TRBD1 | once | TRBJ2-2
CASSLRTGELFF | TRBV12-3/TRBV12-4 | NA | NA | TRBJ2-2
CASSSSPGHLVETGNTIYF | TRBV6-7 | NA | once | TRBJ1-3
CASSRGGPNYEQYF | TRBV5-8 | NA | NA | TRBJ2-7
CASSPQGMYGYTF | TRBV13 | NA | NA | TRBJ1-2
CASSESTVDILANYGYTF | TRBV2 | NA | NA | TRBJ1-2
CASSPLNYRGLVVGELFF | TRBV3-1/TRBV3-2 | TRBD1 | NA | TRBJ2-2
CASSLQPGQGSTEAFF | TRBV27 | TRBD1 | NA | TRBJ1-1
CASGRGSEKLFF | TRBV28 | NA | NA | TRBJ1-4
CASSPPGGGVCSF | TRBV6-5 | NA | NA | TRBJ1-2
CASSDLPDRRYGYTF | TRBV28 | NA | NA | TRBJ1-2
CASSFTGGEAFF | TRBV5-4 | TRBD1 | NA | TRBJ1-1
CAISFSQGVGEKLFF | TRBV10-3 | NA | NA | TRBJ1-4
CASSVNSLVNEQFF | TRBV9 | NA | NA | TRBJ2-1
CASSSNRGLGEQYF | TRBV7-2 | TRBD1 | NA | TRBJ2-7
CASSSLGFAGGPNEQFF | TRBV5-4 | TRBD2 | NA | TRBJ2-1
CASSHSWGRGKNIQYF | TRBV7-2 | NA | NA | TRBJ2-4
CASSPRQGVTDTQYF | TRBV18 | TRBD1 | once | TRBJ2-3
CASSLYRERRTEAFF | TRBV7-6 | NA | NA | TRBJ1-1
CASSLDPGTEAFF | TRBV11-2 | NA | few | TRBJ1-1
CASSLRTGETEAFF | TRBV7-6 | TRBD1 | NA | TRBJ1-1
CASSFRGSTEAFF | TRBV6-5 | NA | NA | TRBJ1-1
CASSQYQETQYF | TRBV5-6 | NA | once | TRBJ2-5
CASSLRGDTQYF | TRBV12-3/TRBV12-4 | NA | NA | TRBJ2-3
CATSRLEGGELFF | TRBV15 | NA | NA | TRBJ2-2
CATSDPYRGTDTQYF | TRBV24-1 | TRBD1 | NA | TRBJ2-3
CASSPLVYGYEQYF | TRBV6-5 | NA | NA | TRBJ2-7
CARVQVSPLHF | TRBV6-5 | NA | NA | TRBJ1-6
CASSLDRLAGALWFF | TRBV11-2 | TRBD2 | once | TRBJ2-1
CASSPDRGRPFRSYEQYF | TRBV5-6 | TRBD1 | NA | TRBJ2-7
CAISGGGNEQYF | TRBV10-3 | TRBD2 | NA | TRBJ2-7
CASSGGGATDTQYF | TRBV6-4 | TRBD2 | NA | TRBJ2-3
CATSDPGQSYEKLFF | TRBV24-1 | NA | NA | TRBJ1-4
CASRDSPKTYARGNTIYF | TRBV2 | NA | NA | TRBJ1-3